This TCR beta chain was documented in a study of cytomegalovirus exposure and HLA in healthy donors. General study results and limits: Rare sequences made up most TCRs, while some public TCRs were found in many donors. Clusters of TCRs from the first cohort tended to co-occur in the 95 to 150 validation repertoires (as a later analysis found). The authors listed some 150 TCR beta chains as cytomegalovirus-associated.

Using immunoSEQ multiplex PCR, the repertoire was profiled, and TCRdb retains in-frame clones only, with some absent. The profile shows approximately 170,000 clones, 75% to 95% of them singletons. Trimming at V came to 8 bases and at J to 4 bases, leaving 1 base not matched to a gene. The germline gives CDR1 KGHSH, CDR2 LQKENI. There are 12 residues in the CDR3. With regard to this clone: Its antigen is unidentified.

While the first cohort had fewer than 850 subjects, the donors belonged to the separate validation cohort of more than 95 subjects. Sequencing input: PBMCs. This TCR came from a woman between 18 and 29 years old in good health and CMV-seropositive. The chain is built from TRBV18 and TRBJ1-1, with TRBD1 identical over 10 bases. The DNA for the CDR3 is TGTGCCAGCCGGACAGGGGGCACTGAAGCTTTCTTT. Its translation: CASRTGGTEAFF.